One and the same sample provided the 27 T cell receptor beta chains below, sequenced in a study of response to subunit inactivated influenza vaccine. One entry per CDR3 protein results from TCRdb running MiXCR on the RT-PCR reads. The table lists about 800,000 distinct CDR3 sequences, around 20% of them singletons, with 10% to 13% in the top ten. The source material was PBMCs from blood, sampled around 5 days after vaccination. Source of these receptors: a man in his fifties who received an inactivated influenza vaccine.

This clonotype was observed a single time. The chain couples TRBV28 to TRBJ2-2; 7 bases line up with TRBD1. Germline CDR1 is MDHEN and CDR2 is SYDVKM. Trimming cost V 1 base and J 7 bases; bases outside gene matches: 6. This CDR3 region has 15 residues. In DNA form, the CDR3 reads TGTGCCAGCAGTTTATATCGACAGGGAGACGGGGAGCTGTTTTTT. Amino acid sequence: CASSLYRQGDGELFF.

The DNA for the CDR3 is TGTGCCAGCAGTTACTGGTGGGGGGCCCAAGAGACCCAGTACTTC. It translates to CASSYWWGAQETQYF. The rearrangement joins TRBV6-5 to TRBJ2-5; D could derive from TRBD1 or TRBD2 (6 bases each). The CDR3 consists of 15 residues. CDR1 is MNHEY, CDR2 SVGAGI, per germline. Trimming shortened V by 1 base and J by 1 base, and 10 bases separated the two germline ends.

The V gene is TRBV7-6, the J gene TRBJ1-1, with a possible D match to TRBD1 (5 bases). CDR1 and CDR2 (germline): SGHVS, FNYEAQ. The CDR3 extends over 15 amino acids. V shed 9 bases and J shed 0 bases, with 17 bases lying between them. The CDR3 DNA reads TGTGCCAGTTCTCTTACGGGACGCCTGAACACTGAAGCTTTCTTT. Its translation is CASSLTGRLNTEAFF. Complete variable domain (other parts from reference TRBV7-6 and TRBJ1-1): GAGVSQSPRYKVTKRGQDVALRCDPISGHVSLYWYRQALGQGPEFLTYFNYEAQQDKSGLPNDRFSAERPEGSISTLTIQRTEQRDSAMYRCASSLTGRLNTEAFFGQGTRLTVV.

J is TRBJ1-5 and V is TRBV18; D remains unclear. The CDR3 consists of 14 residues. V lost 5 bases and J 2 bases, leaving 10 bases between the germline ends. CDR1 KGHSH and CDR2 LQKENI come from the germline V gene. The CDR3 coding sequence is TGTGCCAGCTCATCGGACTACGGCAATCAGCCCCAGCATTTT. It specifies CASSSDYGNQPQHF.

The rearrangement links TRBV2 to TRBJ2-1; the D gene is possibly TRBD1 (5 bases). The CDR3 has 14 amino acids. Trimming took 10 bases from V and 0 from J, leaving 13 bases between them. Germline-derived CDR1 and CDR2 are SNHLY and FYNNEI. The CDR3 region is CATSGHLSYNEQFF. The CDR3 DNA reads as TGTGCCACCTCCGGACACCTCTCCTACAATGAGCAGTTCTTC.

CDR3 DNA sequence: TGTGCCAGCACCTCTCTTCAAAAGTGGGAGACCCAGTACTTC. Translation: CASTSLQKWETQYF. V usage is TRBV6-1 and J usage is TRBJ2-5; D unresolved. Germline V gene data show CDR1 as MNHNS and CDR2 as SASEGT. The CDR3 sequence is 14 residues long. V was cut by 7 bases and J by 5 bases, with 17 bases left in between.

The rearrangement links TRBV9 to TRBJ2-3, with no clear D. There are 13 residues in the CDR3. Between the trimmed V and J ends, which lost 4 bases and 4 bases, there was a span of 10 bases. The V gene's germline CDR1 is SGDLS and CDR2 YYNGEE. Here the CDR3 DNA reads TGTGCCAGCAGCTCCTCGGTTGCAGATACGCAGTATTTT. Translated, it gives CASSSSVADTQYF.

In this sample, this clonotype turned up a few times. The CDR3 DNA reads as TGTGGTACGACTAGCGGGAGTGTCGACAATGAGCAGTTCTTC. As protein: CGTTSGSVDNEQFF. The V gene is TRBV7-9, the J gene TRBJ2-1, with 12 bases that match TRBD2. Germline V gene lookup returns CDR1 SEHNR and CDR2 FQNEAQ (reference sequence). CDR3 length equals 14 residues.

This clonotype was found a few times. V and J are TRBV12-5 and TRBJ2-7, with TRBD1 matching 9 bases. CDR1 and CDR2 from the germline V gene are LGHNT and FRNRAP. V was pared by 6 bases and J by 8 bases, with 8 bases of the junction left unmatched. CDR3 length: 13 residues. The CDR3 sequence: CASGPGQGFQQYF. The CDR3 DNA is TGTGCTAGTGGACCGGGACAGGGATTTCAGCAGTACTTC.

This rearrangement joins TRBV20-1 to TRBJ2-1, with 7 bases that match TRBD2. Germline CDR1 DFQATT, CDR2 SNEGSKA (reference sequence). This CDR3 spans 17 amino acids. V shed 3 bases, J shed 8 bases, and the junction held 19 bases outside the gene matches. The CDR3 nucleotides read TGCAGTGCTAGGGCCCGGGGGTGGGCGGGAGAAAGGGATGAGCAGTTCTTC. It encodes CSARARGWAGERDEQFF.

CDR3 residues: CASSLEETGPSTDTQYF. The CDR3 DNA reads as TGTGCCAGCAGTTTGGAGGAGACAGGGCCTAGCACAGATACGCAGTATTTT. The rearrangement links TRBV12-3 or TRBV12-4 to TRBJ2-3; 7 bases map to TRBD1. V shed 3 bases and J 0 bases; nucleotides not matched to a gene: 9. There are 17 residues in the CDR3.

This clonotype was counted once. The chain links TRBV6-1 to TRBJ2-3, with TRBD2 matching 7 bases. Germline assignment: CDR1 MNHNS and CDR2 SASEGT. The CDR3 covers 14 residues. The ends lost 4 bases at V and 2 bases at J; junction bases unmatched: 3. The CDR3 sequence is CASSGDYLTDTQYF. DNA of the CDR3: TGTGCCAGCAGTGGGGACTATCTCACAGATACGCAGTATTTT.

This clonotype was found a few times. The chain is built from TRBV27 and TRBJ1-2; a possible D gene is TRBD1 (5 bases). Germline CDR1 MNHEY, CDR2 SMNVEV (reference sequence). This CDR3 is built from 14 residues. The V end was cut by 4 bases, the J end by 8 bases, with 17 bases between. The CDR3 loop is CASSSSGVGRGYTF. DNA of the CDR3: TGTGCCAGCAGTTCCTCGGGGGTAGGGCGAGGCTACACCTTC.

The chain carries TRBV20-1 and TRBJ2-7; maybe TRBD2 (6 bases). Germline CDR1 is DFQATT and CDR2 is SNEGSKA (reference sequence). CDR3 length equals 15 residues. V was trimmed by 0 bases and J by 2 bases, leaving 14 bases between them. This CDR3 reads CSARDRLALPYEQYF. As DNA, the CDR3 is TGCAGTGCTAGAGATCGGCTAGCGCTACCCTACGAGCAGTACTTC.

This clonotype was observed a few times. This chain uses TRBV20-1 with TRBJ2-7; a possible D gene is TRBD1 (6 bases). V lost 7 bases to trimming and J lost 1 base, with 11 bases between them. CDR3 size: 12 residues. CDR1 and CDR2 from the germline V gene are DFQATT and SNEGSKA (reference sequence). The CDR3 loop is CSEQDRSYEQYF. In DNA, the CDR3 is TGCAGTGAGCAGGACAGATCCTACGAGCAGTACTTC.

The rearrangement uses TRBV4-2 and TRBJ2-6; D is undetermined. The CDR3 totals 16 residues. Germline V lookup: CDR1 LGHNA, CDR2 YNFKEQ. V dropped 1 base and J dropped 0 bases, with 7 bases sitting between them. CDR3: CASSQAKGSGANVLTF. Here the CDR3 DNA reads TGTGCCAGCAGCCAAGCGAAGGGCTCTGGGGCCAACGTCCTGACTTTC.

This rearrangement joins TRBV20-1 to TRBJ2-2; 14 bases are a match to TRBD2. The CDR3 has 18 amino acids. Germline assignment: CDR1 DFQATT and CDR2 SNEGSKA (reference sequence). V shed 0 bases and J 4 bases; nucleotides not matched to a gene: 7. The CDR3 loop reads CSARERLAGGPVTGELFF. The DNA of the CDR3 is TGCAGTGCTAGAGAACGACTAGCGGGAGGGCCGGTCACCGGGGAGCTGTTTTTT.

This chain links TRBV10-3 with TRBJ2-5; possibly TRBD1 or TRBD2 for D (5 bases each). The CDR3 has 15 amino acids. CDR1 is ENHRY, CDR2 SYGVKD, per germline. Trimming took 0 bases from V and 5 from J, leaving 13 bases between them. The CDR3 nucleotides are TGTGCCATCAGTGAGTCGGAGGCAGGGAAGGAGACCCAGTACTTC. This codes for CAISESEAGKETQYF.

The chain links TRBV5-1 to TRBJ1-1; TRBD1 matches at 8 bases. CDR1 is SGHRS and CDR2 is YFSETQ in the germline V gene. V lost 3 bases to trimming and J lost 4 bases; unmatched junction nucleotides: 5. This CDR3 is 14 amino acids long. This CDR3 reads CASSYDRGGTEAFF. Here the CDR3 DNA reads TGCGCCAGCAGCTATGACAGGGGAGGCACTGAAGCTTTCTTT.

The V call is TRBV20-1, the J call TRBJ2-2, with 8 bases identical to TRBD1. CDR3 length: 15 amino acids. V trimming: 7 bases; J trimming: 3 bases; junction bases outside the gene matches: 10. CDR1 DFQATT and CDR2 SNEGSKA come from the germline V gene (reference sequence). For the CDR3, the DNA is TGCAGTGTCCGCTACTCACAGGGGGACACCGGGGAGCTGTTTTTT. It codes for CSVRYSQGDTGELFF.

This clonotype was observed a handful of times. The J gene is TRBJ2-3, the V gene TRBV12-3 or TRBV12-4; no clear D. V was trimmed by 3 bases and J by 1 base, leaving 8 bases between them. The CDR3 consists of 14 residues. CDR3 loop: CASSFSGRTDTQYF. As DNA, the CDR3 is TGTGCCAGCAGTTTCTCGGGCCGCACAGATACGCAGTATTTT.

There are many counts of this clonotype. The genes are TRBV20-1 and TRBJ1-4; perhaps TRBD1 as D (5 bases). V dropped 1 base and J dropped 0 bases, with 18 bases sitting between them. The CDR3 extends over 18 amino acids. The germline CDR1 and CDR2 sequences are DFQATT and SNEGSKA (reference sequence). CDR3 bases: TGCAGTGCTAGAGTTGCAGGGATGAACTATGCAACTAATGAAAAACTGTTTTTT. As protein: CSARVAGMNYATNEKLFF.

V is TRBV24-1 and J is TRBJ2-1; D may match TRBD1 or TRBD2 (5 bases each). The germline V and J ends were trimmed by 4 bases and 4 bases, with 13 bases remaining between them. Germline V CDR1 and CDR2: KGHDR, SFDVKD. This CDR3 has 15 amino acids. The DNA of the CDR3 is TGTGCCACCAGTGAGGGACGGGGTAAATACAATGAGCAGTTCTTC. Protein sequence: CATSEGRGKYNEQFF.

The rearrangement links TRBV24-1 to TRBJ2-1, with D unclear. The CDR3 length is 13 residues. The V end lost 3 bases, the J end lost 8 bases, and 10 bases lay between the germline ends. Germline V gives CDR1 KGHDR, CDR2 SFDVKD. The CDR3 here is CATSDIPRDEQFF. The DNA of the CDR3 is TGTGCCACCAGTGATATCCCTAGGGATGAGCAGTTCTTC.

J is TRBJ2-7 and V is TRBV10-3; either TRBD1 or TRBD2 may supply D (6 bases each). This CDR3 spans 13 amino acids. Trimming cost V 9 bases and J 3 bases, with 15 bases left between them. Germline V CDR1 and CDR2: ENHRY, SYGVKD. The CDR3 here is CAIRGDKLYEQYF. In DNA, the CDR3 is TGTGCCATTAGGGGGGATAAACTCTACGAGCAGTACTTC.

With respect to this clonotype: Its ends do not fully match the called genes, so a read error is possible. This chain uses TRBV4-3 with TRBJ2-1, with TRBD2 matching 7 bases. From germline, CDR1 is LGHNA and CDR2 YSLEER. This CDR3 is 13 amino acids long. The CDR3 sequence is CASSQDREGNSSF. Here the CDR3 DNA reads TGCGCCAGCAGCCAAGATAGGGAGGGTAACTCGAGCTTC.

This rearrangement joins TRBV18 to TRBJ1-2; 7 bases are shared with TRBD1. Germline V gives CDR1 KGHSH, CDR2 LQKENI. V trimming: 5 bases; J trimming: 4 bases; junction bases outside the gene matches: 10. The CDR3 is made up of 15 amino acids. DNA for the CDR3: TGTGCCAGCTCAGGTACTCGACAGGGTATCTATGGCTACACCTTC. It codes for CASSGTRQGIYGYTF.